This entry is about one TCR beta chain. No antigen is known for it. The entry originates in a study of Ad26.COV2.S vaccination and SARS-CoV-2 variants. Study as a whole: Enrollment placed the donor in the COV1001 Ad26.COV2.S trial arm.

Generated by immunoSEQ multiplex PCR, the TCRdb table keeps only in-frame clones and is missing some. The sample carries around 340,000 clones, approximately 90% recorded once. Germline V gene sequence: CDR1 MNHEY, CDR2 SVGEGT. This CDR3 region has 19 residues. V lost 4 bases and J 2 bases, leaving 26 bases between the germline ends. Treatment meaning: some 20 received Ad26.COV2.S at low or high dose, single or two shots; about 5 received placebo; per-sample allocation not given. All samples were drawn on day 63, counting from the first vaccine or placebo injection. Regarding the study as a whole: The TCR-based breadth and depth measures might underestimate overall T cell responses.

The V gene is TRBV6-2 or TRBV6-3, the J gene TRBJ1-2; D ambiguous. The receptor was isolated from a person aged 18-65 years who received the Ad26.COV2.S COVID-19 vaccine or a placebo. This material consisted of peripheral blood, taken in a trial of Ad26.COV2.S vaccine versus placebo. CDR3 nucleotides: TGTGCCAGCAGTTCGTTACGCTCCCCGCCGATACTAGGGAACTATGGCTACACCTTC. Residues: CASSSLRSPPILGNYGYTF.